One and the same sample provided the 20 T cell receptor beta chains below, sequenced in a study of T-cell memory formation after mild COVID-19 listed by TCRdb under 2021. The library came from 5' RACE. Instrument used: Illumina NovaSeq 6000. Using fastp at Q25 and MiXCR, TCRdb reprocessed the public reads and kept productive beta chains. All rows with the same CDR3 protein become a single entry with the most common DNA and genes. The sample profile shows roughly 130,000 distinct CDR3 sequences; around 6.3% of them were found once. The biggest ten clones account for approximately 2.3% of the sample. Sequenced: PBMCs or a T cell subset sorted from them (not recorded which). These receptors were collected from an adult woman who had mild COVID-19 (a few samples of this study predate the infection). The sample titles of this study are shuffled in the database, so cell type and time point are left out; the donor was told from shared clones.

Only a few counts were recorded for this clonotype. The V call is TRBV5-6, the J call TRBJ2-7; 11 positions match TRBD1. V trimming: 2 bases; J trimming: 9 bases; junction bases outside the gene matches: 7. Germline V gene sequence: CDR1 SGHDT, CDR2 YYEEEE. This CDR3 spans 14 amino acids. The CDR3 sequence: CASSFLPGTGGQYF. CDR3 bases: TGTGCCAGCAGCTTTTTACCCGGGACAGGGGGGCAGTACTTC.

This clonotype was observed at least ten times. The genes are TRBV5-4 and TRBJ2-1; 10 nucleotides line up with TRBD1. The ends lost 2 bases at V and 5 bases at J; junction bases unmatched: 1. This CDR3 has 14 residues. CDR1 and CDR2 from the germline V gene are SGHNT and YYREEE (reference sequence). In nucleotides, the CDR3 is TGTGCCAGCAGCTTCGGACAGGGGGACAATGAGCAGTTCTTC. Translation gives CASSFGQGDNEQFF.

The chain joins TRBV5-1 to TRBJ2-5, with TRBD1 matching 7 bases. This CDR3 spans 15 amino acids. The V segment lost 4 bases and the J segment 5 bases; nucleotides outside the gene matches: 11. Per the germline V gene, CDR1 is SGHRS and CDR2 is YFSETQ. CDR3 protein: CASSRGTGVEETQYF. The CDR3 bases are TGCGCCAGCAGCCGAGGAACAGGGGTTGAGGAGACCCAGTACTTC.

The V call is TRBV19, the J call TRBJ2-1, with D maybe TRBD2 (6 bases). The CDR3 spans 15 residues. The V end lost 8 bases, the J end lost 2 bases, and 16 bases lay between the germline ends. Germline CDR1 and CDR2: LNHDA and SQIVND (reference sequence). CDR3 loop: CASGSGGITYNEQFF. CDR3 nucleotides: TGTGCCAGTGGGTCAGGAGGGATTACCTACAATGAGCAGTTCTTC. The complete variable domain, with remaining parts taken from reference TRBV19 and TRBJ2-1, reads DGGITQSPKYLFRKEGQNVTLSCEQNLNHDAMYWYRQDPGQGLRLIYYSQIVNDFQKGDIAEGYSVSREKKESFPLTVTSAQKNPTAFYLCASGSGGITYNEQFFGPGTRLTVL.

The gene calls are TRBV7-2 and TRBJ2-5; D may be TRBD1 (7 bases). This CDR3 is 16 amino acids long. V was pared by 4 bases and J by 6 bases, with 21 bases between. CDR1 is SGHTA, CDR2 FQGNSA, per germline. For the CDR3, the DNA is TGTGCCAGCAGCTCACCCTCTGACAGGGCGGGGCAGACCCAGTACTTC. Translation: CASSSPSDRAGQTQYF.

A few counts support this clonotype. The chain couples TRBV7-2 to TRBJ1-1; possibly TRBD1 for D (5 bases). The V end was cut by 0 bases, the J end by 4 bases, with 9 bases between. CDR1 is SGHTA and CDR2 is FQGNSA in the germline V gene. The CDR3 has 14 residues. CDR3 nucleotide sequence: TGTGCCAGCAGCTTAGCGGGCAGGGTCACTGAAGCTTTCTTT. It is translated as CASSLAGRVTEAFF. The variable domain in full, completed from reference TRBV7-2 and TRBJ1-1, reads GAGVSQSPSNKVTEKGKDVELRCDPISGHTALYWYRQSLGQGLEFLIYFQGNSAPDKSGLPSDRFSAERTGGSVSTLTIQRTQQEDSAVYLCASSLAGRVTEAFFGQGTRLTVV.

This clonotype appeared a few times. J is TRBJ1-2 and V is TRBV25-1, with D unclear. Germline CDR1 is MGHDK and CDR2 is SYGVNS. The CDR3 totals 11 residues. Trimming shortened V by 3 bases and J by 11 bases, and 10 bases separated the two germline ends. CDR3 in amino acids: CASSEGRLYTF. The CDR3 nucleotides are TGTGCCAGCAGTGAGGGTCGTTTGTACACCTTC.

Note on this clonotype: Compared with germline, one end of the junction differs, possibly owing to a read error. This chain joins TRBV7-9 and TRBJ2-5; D remains unclear. Germline V gene data show CDR1 as SEHNR and CDR2 as FQNEAQ (reference sequence). The CDR3 extends over 12 amino acids. The CDR3 is CASSSDQGTQYF. CDR3 DNA: TGTGCCAGCAGCTCGGACCAAGGGACCCAGTACTTC. Full variable domain (missing parts from reference TRBV7-9 and TRBJ2-5): DTGVSQNPRHKITKRGQNVTFRCDPISEHNRLYWYRQTLGQGPEFLTYFQNEAQLEKSRLLSDRFSAERPKGSFSTLEIQRTEQGDSAMYLCASSSDQGTQYFGPGTRLLVL.

This clonotype was seen ten or more times. V gene TRBV9 combines with J gene TRBJ2-1; TRBD1 agrees at 8 bases. Germline trimming cut 3 bases from V and 5 bases from J; bases unmatched to any gene: 4. The CDR3 length is 14 residues. Germline loops: CDR1 SGDLS, CDR2 YYNGEE. CDR3 in amino acids: CASSAGQGHNEQFF. In DNA form, the CDR3 reads TGTGCCAGCAGCGCCGGACAGGGCCACAATGAGCAGTTCTTC.

This clonotype appeared a few times. The chain has TRBV5-1 and TRBJ1-6; perhaps TRBD1 as D (5 bases). The V and J ends lost 1 base and 4 bases respectively, with 9 bases between them. This CDR3 has 15 amino acids. CDR1 is SGHRS and CDR2 is YFSETQ in the germline V gene. The CDR3 loop is CASSLLQGYNSPLHF. The CDR3 coding sequence is TGCGCCAGCAGCTTGCTTCAGGGATATAATTCACCCCTCCACTTT.

The V and J genes are TRBV24-1 and TRBJ1-1, with D hard to call. Trimming stripped 4 bases from V and 8 bases from J, with 7 bases between. The CDR3 contains 11 residues. The V gene's germline CDR1 is KGHDR and CDR2 SFDVKD. The CDR3 region is CATSDLFEAFF. For the CDR3, the DNA is TGTGCCACCAGTGACCTATTCGAAGCTTTCTTT.

The gene calls are TRBV19 and TRBJ1-1, with 11 bases matching TRBD1. J gave up 4 bases and V 6 bases, and 4 bases lay outside the gene matches. The CDR3 consists of 14 residues. The germline CDR1 and CDR2 sequences are LNHDA and SQIVND (reference sequence). The CDR3, as DNA: TGTGCCAGTAGGGGACAGGGGGGGTCCACTGAAGCTTTCTTT. Translated: CASRGQGGSTEAFF.

This clonotype was recorded at least ten times. The gene calls are TRBV10-3 and TRBJ2-1, with 10 bases fitting TRBD2. This CDR3 contains 16 residues. Losses at the gene ends were 3 bases for V and 7 bases for J; bases not matched to a gene: 9. Germline CDR1 reads ENHRY; CDR2 reads SYGVKD. The CDR3 is CAISDLTSGMGNEQFF. The CDR3 bases are TGTGCCATCAGTGACCTCACTAGCGGGATGGGTAATGAGCAGTTCTTC.

The chain employs TRBV5-1 and TRBJ1-1, with 9 bases matching TRBD1. Germline values: CDR1 SGHRS, CDR2 YFSETQ. Unmatched junction bases numbered 14, after V lost 3 bases and J lost 5 bases. The CDR3 spans 17 residues. This chain's CDR3 is CASSSRDRVTRGTEAFF. As DNA, the CDR3 is TGCGCCAGCAGCTCCCGGGACAGGGTCACGCGGGGGACTGAAGCTTTCTTT.

This clonotype was seen more than once but under ten times. The gene calls are TRBV20-1 and TRBJ1-1; D gene ambiguous. The CDR3 covers 12 residues. V lost 3 bases to trimming and J lost 6 bases, with 11 bases between them. Germline CDR1 is DFQATT and CDR2 is SNEGSKA (reference sequence). CDR3 residues: CSARISGSEAFF. CDR3 in DNA: TGCAGTGCTAGGATCTCGGGGTCTGAAGCTTTCTTT.

The chain is built from TRBV5-4 and TRBJ2-7; 7 nucleotides line up with TRBD2. Trimming took 4 bases from V and 1 from J; bases not matched to a gene: 8. Looked up from germline, CDR1 is SGHNT and CDR2 is YYREEE (reference sequence). The CDR3 contains 15 residues. The chain's CDR3 is CASSPVGTTSYEQYF. Written as DNA, the CDR3 is TGTGCCAGCAGCCCCGTCGGGACTACGTCCTACGAGCAGTACTTC.

In its sample, this clonotype was seen many times. The chain is built from TRBV5-1 and TRBJ1-1, with a tentative D call TRBD1 (5 bases). This CDR3 comprises 15 residues. Trimming removed 4 bases from V and 3 bases from J, with 16 bases in between. The germline V gene has CDR1 SGHRS and CDR2 YFSETQ. The CDR3 DNA reads TGCGCCAGCAGCCAAGAACGGGGGGTTGACACTGAAGCTTTCTTT. Protein product: CASSQERGVDTEAFF.

This clonotype was observed a handful of times. CDR3 loop: CASSLDRGLLNTEAFF. The CDR3 DNA reads TGTGCCAGCAGCTTAGACAGGGGGCTACTGAACACTGAAGCTTTCTTT. This chain uses TRBV11-3 with TRBJ1-1, with 8 bases lining up with TRBD1. Germline CDR1 reads SGHNT; CDR2 reads YENEEA. This CDR3 comprises 16 residues. V lost 0 bases and J lost 0; bases outside the gene matches: 3.

The rearrangement uses TRBV24-1 and TRBJ2-3, with 10 bases fitting TRBD2. The germline V gene encodes CDR1 KGHDR and CDR2 SFDVKD. The CDR3 spans 16 residues. Germline trimming cut 3 bases from V and 0 bases from J; bases unmatched to any gene: 2. CDR3 protein: CATSDMTSGSTDTQYF. Here the CDR3 DNA reads TGTGCCACCAGTGATATGACTAGCGGGAGCACAGATACGCAGTATTTT.

This clonotype was seen at least ten times. J is TRBJ2-2 and V is TRBV11-2; 11 nucleotides agree with TRBD2. Germline CDR1 and CDR2: SGHAT and FQNNGV. The CDR3 loop spans 15 amino acids. Trimming removed 5 bases from V and 1 base from J; junction bases left unmatched: 0. CDR3: CASSGLAGNTGELFF. CDR3 DNA sequence: TGTGCCAGCAGCGGACTAGCGGGGAACACCGGGGAGCTGTTTTTT.